The entry below gives a single TCR beta chain sequence along with its context. Its antigen remains unknown. PCR used 60 Vbeta primers and 13 Jbeta primers. Assay: immunoSEQ multiplex PCR; the TCRdb copy retains only in-frame clones and omits some. The top ten clones hold 1.9% of a sample with about 83,000 clones, about four fifths of them seen once. These data come from a study of cytomegalovirus exposure and HLA in healthy donors. Study-wide results and limits: Across HLA loci, a later analysis found differing TCR association rates, with DRB1 most and HLA-C fewest. When presence/absence was analysed, sequencing depth was taken to be roughly uniform across donors. Some public TCRs appeared in many individuals, while most sequences were rare. Researchers counted around 150 TCR beta chains as cytomegalovirus-associated.

Sequencing input: PBMCs. The sequence derives from a woman aged 25-40 years in good health and CMV-seronegative.

The CDR3 coding sequence is TGTGCCAGCAGGGCCTCGGGACAGGGTTCTCAGCCCCAGCATTTT. Translated, it gives CASRASGQGSQPQHF. The J gene is TRBJ1-5, the V gene TRBV28; TRBD1 matches 9 bases. The CDR3 loop spans 15 amino acids. CDR1 is MDHEN, CDR2 SYDVKM, per germline. The J segment lost 6 bases and the V segment lost 6 bases, leaving 9 bases of the junction unmatched. Combining the CDR3 with reference TRBV28 and TRBJ1-5 gives the whole variable domain DVKVTQSSRYLVKRTGEKVFLECVQDMDHENMFWYRQDPGLGLRLIYFSYDVKMKEKGDIPEGYSVSREKKERFSLILESASTNQTSMYLCASRASGQGSQPQHFGDGTRLSIL.